Sequencing of this TCR beta chain was carried out in a study of blood T cell repertoires in COVID-19. CDR1 SGHTS and CDR2 YDEGEE come from the germline V gene. With 6 bases clipped from V and 8 bases from J, the junction kept 4 bases outside the gene matches. The CDR3 spans 11 residues. This clone was observed a few times. Some clones are missing from TCRdb's copy, which holds only in-frame ones; the method was immunoSEQ multiplex PCR. The sample has approximately 350,000 clones, roughly 90% seen once. This chain links TRBV5-8 with TRBJ1-2; 7 positions match TRBD1. The receptor's source is a woman aged 60 to 75 with COVID-19, enrolled during active disease. Sequencing used peripheral blood. The CDR3, as DNA: TGTGCCAGCAAGGGGGCGTCGGGCTACACCTTC. Amino acid sequence: CASKGASGYTF.